This T cell receptor beta chain was captured by sequencing in a study of cytomegalovirus exposure and HLA in healthy donors. Comment on this clone: The antigen is not known.

Data came from immunoSEQ multiplex PCR; TCRdb stores just in-frame clones and leaves some out. The data hold 200,000 or so clones, with about four fifths observed a single time. Study-wide results and limits: Listed as cytomegalovirus-associated were roughly 180 TCR beta chains.

The sequence derives from a man aged 18 to 29 in good health and CMV-seropositive. The sample taken for sequencing was PBMCs.

CDR3: CSVESSSGENTGELFF. The DNA for the CDR3 is TGCAGCGTTGAATCGTCTAGCGGGGAGAACACCGGGGAGCTGTTTTTT. This chain uses TRBV29-1 with TRBJ2-2, with TRBD2 matching over 9 bases. CDR1 and CDR2 from the germline V gene are SQVTM and ANQGSEA. This CDR3 contains 16 residues. Trimming took 2 bases from V and 1 from J; bases not matched to a gene: 5.